One and the same sample provided the 17 T cell receptor beta chains below, sequenced in a study of blood T cells in healthy people across ages. Primed by a sample-barcoded 5' primer and a J-beta primer mix, a second PCR proceeded for roughly 7 to 12 cycles. TCRdb fed the 5' RACE reads into MiXCR, producing one record per CDR3 protein. The sample shows more than 1.4 million distinct CDR3 sequences, 35% to 45% of them seen only once. Sequenced material: blood. These receptors originate from a woman between 18 and 30 years old in good health.

A few counts support this clonotype. This chain uses TRBV12-3 or TRBV12-4 with TRBJ2-5; TRBD1 matches 7 bases. The V gene end was trimmed by 6 bases and the J gene end by 5 bases; junction bases not matched to a gene: 9. The CDR3 extends over 14 amino acids. This chain's CDR3 is CASSSGTAGETQYF. CDR3 in DNA: TGTGCCAGCAGCTCCGGGACAGCCGGGGAGACCCAGTACTTC.

The chain couples TRBV20-1 to TRBJ1-5, with 9 bases aligning to TRBD1. With V trimmed by 3 bases and J by 2 bases, 8 bases remained unmatched. In germline, CDR1 is DFQATT, CDR2 SNEGSKA (reference sequence). The length of the CDR3 is 16 residues. In DNA form, the CDR3 reads TGCAGTGCTAGCCGGACAGGGGAAGTACGCAATCAGCCCCAGCATTTT. Its protein product is CSASRTGEVRNQPQHF.

As to this clonotype: This may be a read error: a much more frequent sequence differs by one nucleotide. The V and J genes are TRBV10-3 and TRBJ2-5, with 8 bases fitting TRBD2. CDR3 size: 15 residues. Per germline, CDR1 ENHRY and CDR2 SYGVKD. CDR3 sequence (DNA): TGTGCCATCAGGGACCCTAGCGGGCTACAAGAGGCCCAGTACTTC. Residues: CAIRDPSGLQEAQYF.

This clonotype was picked up a small number of times. J is TRBJ2-3 and V is TRBV6-5, with a possible D match to TRBD1 (5 bases). Germline V CDR1 and CDR2: MNHEY, SVGAGI. V lost 0 bases and J 4 bases, leaving 14 bases between the germline ends. CDR3 size: 16 residues. The CDR3 DNA sequence: TGTGCCAGCAGTTACTCGTCAGGGTATTTCGCAGATACGCAGTATTTT. This encodes CASSYSSGYFADTQYF.

The chain carries TRBV5-1 and TRBJ1-1, with 7 bases matching TRBD1. In germline, CDR1 is SGHRS, CDR2 YFSETQ. This CDR3 contains 15 residues. V lost 0 bases to trimming and J lost 2 bases; unmatched junction nucleotides: 4. The CDR3 spells CASSLVGQPNTEAFF. CDR3 sequence (DNA): TGCGCCAGCAGCTTGGTGGGACAGCCTAACACTGAAGCTTTCTTT.

V is TRBV4-1 and J is TRBJ2-4, with D possibly TRBD2 on 7 matching bases. The end of the DNA is better explained by TRBJ2-5, so the J call may be wrong. Germline-derived CDR1 and CDR2 are MGHRA and YSYEKL. The CDR3 loop spans 16 amino acids. Here the CDR3 reads CASSQVGGGSQETQYF. The CDR3 nucleotides are TGCGCCAGCAGCCAAGTGGGAGGGGGGAGTCAAGAGACCCAGTACTTC.

This sequence joins TRBV4-1 and TRBJ2-7; D tentatively fits TRBD1 or TRBD2 (6 bases each). V lost 1 base and J 6 bases, leaving 13 bases between the germline ends. The CDR3 is 14 residues long. The germline gives CDR1 MGHRA, CDR2 YSYEKL. The CDR3 is CASSQGPPGAEQYF. The CDR3 nucleotides read TGCGCCAGCAGCCAAGGCCCCCCGGGGGCCGAGCAGTACTTC.

This clonotype was found a few times. The chain recombines TRBV27 with TRBJ1-6; 12 nucleotides line up with TRBD1. The germline gives CDR1 MNHEY, CDR2 SMNVEV (reference sequence). The CDR3 runs to 17 residues. V trimming: 2 bases; J trimming: 7 bases; junction bases outside the gene matches: 6. CDR3 nucleotide sequence: TGTGCCAGCAGTTTAGGGACAGGGGGCCGAGGGAATTCACCCCTCCACTTT. This sequence encodes CASSLGTGGRGNSPLHF.

V usage is TRBV20-1 and J usage is TRBJ2-5; D might be TRBD1 (6 bases). Germline V gene lookup returns CDR1 DFQATT and CDR2 SNEGSKA (reference sequence). Trimming shortened V by 6 bases and J by 0 bases, and 14 bases separated the two germline ends. There are 14 residues in the CDR3. CDR3 region: CSAHLPGDQETQYF. The DNA of the CDR3 is TGCAGTGCCCACCTTCCAGGGGACCAAGAGACCCAGTACTTC.

This clonotype was found a few times. The chain joins TRBV20-1 to TRBJ1-5; unclear D gene. Germline-derived CDR1 and CDR2 are DFQATT and SNEGSKA (reference sequence). V was trimmed by 6 bases and J by 4 bases, leaving 19 bases between them. The CDR3 loop spans 15 amino acids. CDR3 bases: TGCAGTGCCATCCCCGGTCTTTCCTATAATCAGCCCCAGCATTTT. It yields the protein CSAIPGLSYNQPQHF.

This clonotype was seen at least ten times. This chain connects TRBV12-3 or TRBV12-4 to TRBJ1-5, with D possibly being TRBD1 (5 bases). The V gene lost 6 bases and the J gene lost 2 bases, with 14 bases spanning the gap. The CDR3 totals 15 residues. The DNA for the CDR3 is TGTGCCAGCAGCCCAGGGCAGGGCGGCAATCAGCCCCAGCATTTT. As protein: CASSPGQGGNQPQHF.

The chain carries TRBV3-1 and TRBJ2-3; 12 bases match TRBD2. The CDR3 runs to 18 residues. Trimming removed 0 bases from V and 6 bases from J; junction bases left unmatched: 10. Germline lookup yields CDR1 LGHDT and CDR2 YNNKEL (reference sequence). In nucleotides, the CDR3 is TGTGCCAGCAGCCAAGAATCGGCAGGGACTAGCGGGCGGGATACGCAGTATTTT. This encodes CASSQESAGTSGRDTQYF.

This clonotype has at least ten counts. The chain is built from TRBV12-3 or TRBV12-4 and TRBJ2-3; D gene ambiguous. V lost 4 bases to trimming and J lost 0 bases, with 8 bases between them. The CDR3 covers 14 residues. CDR3 nucleotides: TGTGCCAGCAGTTCTACGGGCAGCACAGATACGCAGTATTTT. Encoded protein: CASSSTGSTDTQYF.

This clonotype has more than one count but fewer than ten. The gene calls are TRBV11-2 and TRBJ2-4; 13 nucleotides line up with TRBD2. The J call could be wrong; TRBJ2-5 is a better fit for the DNA end. The CDR3 totals 18 residues. The V gene's germline CDR1 is SGHAT and CDR2 FQNNGV. The CDR3 spells CASRPASGTSGTQETQYF. The CDR3 DNA follows: TGTGCCAGCAGGCCAGCCTCCGGGACTAGCGGGACCCAAGAGACCCAGTACTTC.

The V and J genes are TRBV20-1 and TRBJ1-2, with a tentative D call TRBD1 (6 bases). The V and J ends lost 5 bases and 2 bases respectively, with 9 bases between them. There are 12 residues in the CDR3. Germline V gives CDR1 DFQATT, CDR2 SNEGSKA (reference sequence). The CDR3 coding sequence is TGCAGTGCTCCTCAGGGGAACTATGGCTACACCTTC. Its protein product is CSAPQGNYGYTF.

This clonotype has a single count. The J gene is TRBJ1-4, the V gene TRBV12-3 or TRBV12-4; TRBD1 matches at 8 bases. The CDR3 is made up of 15 amino acids. Trimming cost V 6 bases and J 5 bases; bases outside gene matches: 8. The CDR3: CASRQVRQGNEKLFF. CDR3 DNA sequence: TGTGCCAGCAGGCAGGTCAGACAGGGGAATGAAAAACTGTTTTTT.

A few counts support this clonotype. This chain connects TRBV4-1 to TRBJ2-5; D is unclear. Germline CDR1 and CDR2: MGHRA and YSYEKL. Trimming shortened V by 0 bases and J by 4 bases, and 9 bases separated the two germline ends. The CDR3 is made up of 14 amino acids. DNA of the CDR3: TGCGCCAGCAGCCAAGAATCCTTGCTAGAGACCCAGTACTTC. Protein: CASSQESLLETQYF.